This T cell receptor beta chain was sequenced in a study of OX40 agonist ivuxolimab in advanced cancers. Study-level information: Ivuxolimab doses were 0.01, 0.1, 0.3, 1.5, 3 or 10 mg/kg every 2 weeks. Overall study findings and caveats: Nonresponders included some who also had low normalized T-cell clonal expansion. CD4+ and CD8+ blood T cells expanded clonally by week 6 at 0.1 to 3.0 mg/kg.

People who had autoimmune disease history or systemic immunosuppression were excluded. A few counts support this clone. The antigen is undetermined. This CDR3 has 15 residues. Trimming took 5 bases from V and 0 from J, leaving 8 bases between them. Germline CDR1 is SGHTA and CDR2 is FQGNSA. Clones were sequenced by immunoSEQ multiplex PCR, and TCRdb holds only the in-frame ones, with some missing. The sample lists roughly 58,000 clones, over 75% occurring once. The sequences come from CD4+ or CD8+ T cells sorted from blood, collected in a trial of the OX40 agonist ivuxolimab. The rearrangement links TRBV7-2 to TRBJ1-6; a weak D match, TRBD1 (5 bases). The receptor comes from an adult with an advanced solid tumor such as melanoma, head and neck, liver or kidney cancer. Here the CDR3 reads CASSSGASYNSPLHF. For the CDR3, the DNA is TGTGCCAGCAGCAGTGGGGCCTCCTATAATTCACCCCTCCACTTT.